These 27 T cell receptor beta chains were all obtained from the same sample, sequenced in a study of vaccination effects on CD4 cells after COVID-19 (dated by TCRdb to 2021 to 2024). The antigens these receptors bind are not known. The receptor library was made with the immunoSEQ multiplex PCR assay. Not all clones reach the TCRdb copy of this immuneACCESS table, which keeps in-frame sequences only. Checked studies attribute under half of the gap to unresolved V genes and leave the rest unexplained. The sample table shows tens of thousands of clones, and 55% to 75% are seen once. Clones ranked in the top ten supply 20% to 25% of the sample. After 10 to 11 days of culture, CD4+ T cells were isolated with the EasySep CD4+ T cell isolation kit. This specimen consisted of CD4+ T cells from PBMCs cultured without peptide, obtained before COVID-19 vaccination. The receptor source for this set is a human donor who had a prior SARS-CoV-2 infection.

This clone was seen a few times. The chain combines TRBV11-1 with TRBJ2-7, with D perhaps TRBD2 (5 bases). This CDR3 is built from 13 residues. The ends were cut back, 2 bases at V and 7 bases at J, with 12 bases in the middle. In germline, CDR1 is SGHAT, CDR2 FQDESV (reference sequence). The CDR3 DNA reads as TGTGCCAGCAGCTTAAAGAGGGTTGGGGAGCAGTACTTC. This codes for CASSLKRVGEQYF. Combining the CDR3 with reference TRBV11-1 and TRBJ2-7 gives the whole variable domain EAEVAQSPRYKITEKSQAVAFWCDPISGHATLYWYRQILGQGPELLVQFQDESVVDDSQLPKDRFSAERLKGVDSTLKIQPAELGDSAMYLCASSLKRVGEQYFGPGTRLTVT.

The chain uses TRBV4-2 and TRBJ2-5, with D possibly being TRBD1 (6 bases). Between the trimmed V and J ends, which lost 0 bases and 7 bases, there was a span of 21 bases. The CDR3 is 17 amino acids. Looked up from germline, CDR1 is LGHNA and CDR2 is YNFKEQ. The CDR3 sequence: CASSQDGQRSLLGTQYF. CDR3 sequence (DNA): TGTGCCAGCAGCCAAGATGGACAGAGGAGTCTCCTAGGGACCCAGTACTTC.

V and J are TRBV18 and TRBJ1-4; D remains unclear. CDR1 is KGHSH and CDR2 is LQKENI in the germline V gene. The CDR3 has 16 amino acids. With 5 bases removed from V and 2 bases from J, the gap between germline ends came to 15 bases. CDR3: CASSLNLVSTNEKLFF. CDR3 DNA: TGTGCCAGCTCATTGAACCTGGTGTCCACTAATGAAAAACTGTTTTTT.

This chain uses TRBV2 with TRBJ2-1, with TRBD2 matching over 13 bases. CDR1 is SNHLY, CDR2 FYNNEI, per germline. There are 15 residues in the CDR3. V dropped 11 bases and J dropped 0; count of bases not matched to a gene: 4. This chain's CDR3 is CAGTSGEGSYNEQFF. DNA of the CDR3: TGTGCCGGGACTAGCGGGGAGGGCTCCTACAATGAGCAGTTCTTC.

The DNA of the CDR3 is TGTGCCAGCAGCTCTCACATGAACACTGAAGCTTTCTTT. Protein: CASSSHMNTEAFF. The chain combines TRBV7-2 with TRBJ1-1; D unresolved. The germline V and J ends were trimmed by 4 bases and 0 bases, with 6 bases remaining between them. Germline CDR1 reads SGHTA; CDR2 reads FQGNSA. The length of the CDR3 is 13 residues.

This chain uses TRBV18 with TRBJ1-2; no clear D. Trimming took 2 bases from V and 4 from J, leaving 8 bases between them. Germline V gene lookup returns CDR1 KGHSH and CDR2 LQKENI. The CDR3 is made up of 13 amino acids. In DNA form, the CDR3 reads TGTGCCAGCTCACCAGCGGGGTTCTATGGCTACACCTTC. Translating gives CASSPAGFYGYTF.

This clone came up once. The rearrangement uses TRBV3-1 (or the pseudogene TRBV3-2) and TRBJ2-7; either TRBD1 or TRBD2 may supply D (7 bases each). The CDR3 sequence is 16 residues long. Trimming removed 4 bases at V and 7 bases at J, with 23 bases between. Per the germline V gene, CDR1 is LGHDT and CDR2 is YNNKEL (reference sequence). The CDR3: CASSPTGVRGVIEQYF. The CDR3 DNA reads as TGTGCCAGCAGCCCAACAGGGGTTCGGGGGGTCATAGAGCAGTACTTC.

V gene TRBV30 combines with J gene TRBJ1-5; D gene ambiguous. The CDR3 has 14 residues. The germline gives CDR1 GTSNPN, CDR2 SVGIG (reference sequence). V was clipped by 3 bases and J by 1 base, with 10 bases between them. CDR3 in DNA: TGTGCCTGGAGGCAAACAGCGAGCAATCAGCCCCAGCATTTT. Amino acids: CAWRQTASNQPQHF. The whole variable domain, filled in from reference TRBV30 and TRBJ1-5, reads SQTIHQWPATLVQPVGSPLSLECTVEGTSNPNLYWYRQAAGRGLQLLFYSVGIGQISSEVPQNLSASRPQDRQFILSSKKLLLSDSGFYLCAWRQTASNQPQHFGDGTRLSIL.

This rearrangement joins TRBV19 to TRBJ1-2, with D possibly being TRBD1 (5 bases). Germline CDR1 and CDR2: LNHDA and SQIVND (reference sequence). Trimming took off 5 bases at V and 5 bases at J, with 27 bases between the two ends. The CDR3 covers 18 residues. The CDR3 spells CASSPGHFQVLGSYGYTF. The CDR3, as DNA: TGTGCCAGTAGTCCCGGACACTTTCAGGTCCTAGGGTCGTATGGCTACACCTTC.

The rearrangement links TRBV6-6 to TRBJ2-7; possibly TRBD2 for D (6 bases). Germline loops: CDR1 MNHNY, CDR2 SVGAGI (reference sequence). CDR3 length equals 13 residues. The V end was cut by 10 bases, the J end by 3 bases, with 16 bases between. The CDR3 is CATVRDSHYEQYF. The CDR3 bases are TGTGCCACTGTCCGGGACTCGCACTACGAGCAGTACTTC.

This clone was detected once. The rearrangement uses TRBV7-2 and TRBJ2-7; a possible D gene is TRBD1 (5 bases). CDR1 and CDR2 from the germline V gene are SGHTA and FQGNSA. The ends were cut back, 5 bases at V and 3 bases at J, with 17 bases in the middle. The CDR3 is made up of 15 amino acids. For the CDR3, the DNA is TGTGCCAGCAGCCCTCGGGTGACAGCAAACTACGAGCAGTACTTC. Amino acid sequence: CASSPRVTANYEQYF.

The V call is TRBV7-2, the J call TRBJ2-3; TRBD2 matches at 7 bases. CDR1 SGHTA and CDR2 FQGNSA come from the germline V gene. Unmatched junction bases numbered 13, after V lost 5 bases and J lost 2 bases. The CDR3 covers 17 residues. The CDR3 DNA sequence: TGTGCCAGCAGCGCTCGCCAGAAGCGGGGCTACACAGATACGCAGTATTTT. Translated: CASSARQKRGYTDTQYF.

J is TRBJ2-6 and V is TRBV30, with no clear D. V lost 1 base to trimming and J lost 0 bases, with 1 base between them. Germline CDR1 and CDR2: GTSNPN and SVGIG (reference sequence). The CDR3 spans 13 residues. As DNA, the CDR3 is TGTGCCTGGAGTGACTCTGGGGCCAACGTCCTGACTTTC. Translation: CAWSDSGANVLTF. Variable domain in full (rest from reference TRBV30 and TRBJ2-6): SQTIHQWPATLVQPVGSPLSLECTVEGTSNPNLYWYRQAAGRGLQLLFYSVGIGQISSEVPQNLSASRPQDRQFILSSKKLLLSDSGFYLCAWSDSGANVLTFGAGSRLTVL.

This CDR3 reads CASSFIETYNEQFF. The CDR3 DNA sequence: TGTGCCAGCAGCTTCATCGAAACCTACAATGAGCAGTTCTTC. The genes are TRBV5-4 and TRBJ2-1, with D uncertain. The CDR3 totals 14 residues. Germline V CDR1 and CDR2: SGHNT, YYREEE (reference sequence). V gave up 2 bases and J gave up 2 bases, with 8 bases separating them. The complete variable domain, with remaining parts taken from reference TRBV5-4 and TRBJ2-1, reads ETGVTQSPTHLIKTRGQQVTLRCSSQSGHNTVSWYQQALGQGPQFIFQYYREEENGRGNFPPRFSGLQFPNYSSELNVNALELDDSALYLCASSFIETYNEQFFGPGTRLTVL.

The rearrangement uses TRBV5-6 and TRBJ2-7, with D perhaps TRBD2 (7 bases). There are 15 residues in the CDR3. CDR1 is SGHDT and CDR2 is YYEEEE in the germline V gene. The V end lost 8 bases, the J end lost 3 bases, and 21 bases lay between the germline ends. The CDR3 here is CASSPLGGGRYEQYF. The CDR3 nucleotides are TGTGCCAGTTCCCCACTGGGGGGGGGCCGCTACGAGCAGTACTTC. The whole variable domain, filled in from reference TRBV5-6 and TRBJ2-7, reads DAGVTQSPTHLIKTRGQQVTLRCSPKSGHDTVSWYQQALGQGPQFIFQYYEEEERQRGNFPDRFSGHQFPNYSSELNVNALLLGDSALYLCASSPLGGGRYEQYFGPGTRLTVT.

There are a few counts of this clone. The chain carries TRBV11-3 and TRBJ1-1, with D perhaps matching TRBD1 (5 bases). Trimming cost V 1 base and J 0 bases, with 18 bases left between them. Germline CDR1 is SGHNT and CDR2 is YENEEA. The CDR3 consists of 18 residues. The CDR3 loop reads CASSLVGVWGSMNTEAFF. CDR3 coding DNA: TGTGCCAGCAGCTTAGTGGGGGTATGGGGATCCATGAACACTGAAGCTTTCTTT.

This clone was counted between two and nine times. CDR3 sequence: CASSFSQTGRTEAFF. The CDR3 DNA reads as TGTGCCAGCAGTTTCTCCCAGACAGGGCGAACTGAAGCTTTCTTT. This sequence joins TRBV28 and TRBJ1-1; 7 bases agree with TRBD1. Germline V gene data show CDR1 as MDHEN and CDR2 as SYDVKM. This CDR3 contains 15 residues. V gave up 3 bases and J gave up 5 bases; unmatched junction bases: 9.

This chain uses TRBV12-3 or TRBV12-4 with TRBJ2-5, with D unclear. V lost 3 bases and J lost 0, with 5 bases in between. The CDR3 sequence is 13 residues long. The CDR3 loop is CASSFGYQETQYF. CDR3 nucleotide sequence: TGTGCCAGCAGTTTTGGGTACCAAGAGACCCAGTACTTC.

V gene TRBV29-1 combines with J gene TRBJ1-4, with D possibly matching TRBD1 (6 bases). Trimming took 6 bases from V and 6 from J, leaving 17 bases between them. Germline V gives CDR1 SQVTM, CDR2 ANQGSEA. This CDR3 has 14 residues. The CDR3 DNA is TGCAGCGTCGATACAGGGTATGGGGATGAAAAACTGTTTTTT. Translating gives CSVDTGYGDEKLFF.

The chain recombines TRBV5-4 with TRBJ2-3, with 10 bases fitting TRBD2. V shed 4 bases, J shed 5 bases, and the junction held 10 bases outside the gene matches. CDR1 is SGHNT and CDR2 is YYREEE in the germline V gene (reference sequence). CDR3 size: 16 residues. This CDR3 reads CASSQVQRGGKDTQYF. The CDR3 region has the DNA TGTGCCAGCAGCCAAGTCCAGCGGGGGGGCAAAGATACGCAGTATTTT.

This clone was observed a few times. This chain uses TRBV6-1 with TRBJ1-1, with a tentative D call TRBD1 (6 bases). V lost 0 bases to trimming and J lost 6 bases, with 14 bases between them. CDR3 length equals 15 residues. Germline loops: CDR1 MNHNS, CDR2 SASEGT. As DNA, the CDR3 is TGTGCCAGCAGTGAAGCCTGGACCGCAGGGGCTGAAGCTTTCTTT. This translates into CASSEAWTAGAEAFF.

This clone has just a few counts. The V call is TRBV7-3, the J call TRBJ1-1; the match to TRBD1 covers 9 bases. Germline V gene data show CDR1 as SGHTA and CDR2 as FQGTGA. Trimming took 4 bases from V and 0 from J; bases not matched to a gene: 0. The length of the CDR3 is 14 residues. The CDR3 sequence: CASSYRGLNTEAFF. CDR3 in DNA: TGTGCCAGCAGCTACAGGGGGCTGAACACTGAAGCTTTCTTT.

This clone was picked up one time. The chain carries TRBV2 and TRBJ1-6; D is unresolved. Germline lookup yields CDR1 SNHLY and CDR2 FYNNEI. The V and J ends lost 4 bases and 0 bases respectively, with 10 bases between them. This CDR3 region has 16 residues. The CDR3 reads CASSVRGSSYNSPLHF. For the CDR3, the DNA is TGTGCCAGCAGTGTTCGCGGAAGCTCCTATAATTCACCCCTCCACTTT.

As DNA, the CDR3 is TGCGCCAGCAGCCAAGATATATCAGGAAGTAGCGGCTACACCTTC. Encoded protein: CASSQDISGSSGYTF. V gene TRBV4-1 combines with J gene TRBJ1-2, with D uncertain. Per germline, CDR1 MGHRA and CDR2 YSYEKL. Trimming took 0 bases from V and 8 from J, leaving 16 bases between them. The CDR3 length is 15 residues.

V and J are TRBV3-1 (or the pseudogene TRBV3-2) and TRBJ1-1; 7 nucleotides agree with TRBD1. The ends lost 3 bases at V and 5 bases at J; junction bases unmatched: 6. From germline, CDR1 is LGHDT and CDR2 YNNKEL (reference sequence). The length of the CDR3 is 14 residues. CDR3 DNA sequence: TGTGCCAGCAGCCAGAGGGGGCGGTGGACTGAAGCTTTCTTT. Translating it yields CASSQRGRWTEAFF.

V usage is TRBV7-6 and J usage is TRBJ2-7; tentative D call: TRBD2 (6 bases). The CDR3 is 18 amino acids. The germline V and J ends were trimmed by 2 bases and 3 bases, with 23 bases remaining between them. CDR1 is SGHVS, CDR2 FNYEAQ, per germline. This CDR3 is CASSLIETGDKSLYEQYF. The CDR3 DNA follows: TGTGCCAGCAGCTTAATCGAGACGGGAGACAAGTCCCTCTACGAGCAGTACTTC.

The CDR3, as DNA: TGTGCCAGCAGTCCCACAGGGGCCGGAAACACCATATATTTT. As protein: CASSPTGAGNTIYF. The chain has TRBV27 and TRBJ1-3, with TRBD1 matching 7 bases. Losses at the gene ends were 5 bases for V and 4 bases for J; bases not matched to a gene: 5. The CDR3 runs to 14 residues. In germline, CDR1 is MNHEY, CDR2 SMNVEV (reference sequence).